This TCR beta chain was sequenced during a study of naive and memory T cell subsets. CMV status came from CD4+ IFNgamma after overnight CMV lysate stimulation. The beta constant-region primer was an equimolar mix of two oligonucleotides covering TRBC1 and TRBC2. Nested alpha and beta constant-region primers with the SP2 primer drove four PCR rounds on ligated cDNA. TCRdb recomputed calls from the UMI-ligation and nested PCR reads with MiXCR, one row per CDR3 protein. The sample consists of some 110,000 distinct CDR3 sequences, 36% of them appearing once. V lost 4 bases and J 2 bases, leaving 10 bases between the germline ends. Germline V gene sequence: CDR1 MGHRA, CDR2 YSYEKL. The CDR3 loop spans 14 amino acids.

The chain employs TRBV4-1 and TRBJ2-3, with D perhaps matching TRBD1 or TRBD2 (5 bases each). The clonotype originates from a human donor in good health. The sample comprised central memory CD4+ T cells from blood. CDR3 loop: CASSRGADTDTQYF. Written as DNA, the CDR3 is TGCGCCAGCAGCCGAGGGGCGGACACAGATACGCAGTATTTT.